The 11 T cell receptor beta chains below were found in one sample sequenced in a study of neoadjuvant anti-PD-1 for oral cavity cancer. Time point: after neoadjuvant nivolumab, at surgical resection. TCRdb's table, derived via immunoSEQ multiplex PCR, lists solely in-frame clones and lacks some. In the table there are about 14,000 clones, 71% of which are singletons. The sequenced sample was PBMCs, obtained after nivolumab (anti-PD-1) treatment. The source of these receptors is a person aged 35 to 85 with oral cavity squamous cell carcinoma.

This clone was seen only a few times. The V and J genes are TRBV27 and TRBJ2-7; D is perhaps TRBD1 (6 bases). V lost 2 bases to trimming and J lost 4 bases, with 9 bases between them. The CDR3 length is 13 residues. Germline V gives CDR1 MNHEY, CDR2 SMNVEV (reference sequence). The CDR3 DNA sequence: TGTGCCAGCAGTTTAAGACAGGATTACGAGCAGTACTTC. Encoded protein: CASSLRQDYEQYF.

This chain links TRBV11-1 with TRBJ2-1, with TRBD2 identical over 8 bases. Germline CDR1 and CDR2: SGHAT and FQDESV (reference sequence). V was pared by 1 base and J by 14 bases, with 7 bases of the junction left unmatched. CDR3 length equals 13 residues. The CDR3 sequence is CASSLELAAGKFF. CDR3 nucleotides: TGTGCCAGCAGCTTAGAACTAGCGGCCGGAAAGTTCTTC.

The rearrangement uses TRBV2 and TRBJ1-2; D is perhaps TRBD1 (6 bases). The CDR3 contains 15 residues. The ends were cut back, 1 base at V and 0 bases at J, with 9 bases in the middle. CDR1 is SNHLY and CDR2 is FYNNEI in the germline V gene. CDR3 sequence: CASSEEQGANYGYTF. The CDR3 DNA is TGTGCCAGCAGTGAAGAACAGGGTGCTAACTATGGCTACACCTTC.

The chain has TRBV6-5 and TRBJ1-2, with D possibly TRBD1 on 6 matching bases. Between the trimmed V and J ends, which lost 2 bases and 5 bases, there was a span of 18 bases. CDR3 length: 16 amino acids. Germline V lookup: CDR1 MNHEY, CDR2 SVGAGI. The CDR3 DNA reads TGTGCCAGCAGTTACCTCAGGACAGAGGGGGGGTATGGCTACACCTTC. As protein: CASSYLRTEGGYGYTF.

This clone was seen a single time. This chain links TRBV4-1 with TRBJ1-1; the match to TRBD1 covers 12 bases. The CDR3 is 21 residues long. V gave up 1 base and J gave up 3 bases; unmatched junction bases: 18. The germline gives CDR1 MGHRA, CDR2 YSYEKL. Here the CDR3 reads CASSQGVPHGPGQGADTEAFF. CDR3 nucleotides: TGCGCCAGCAGCCAAGGTGTCCCTCACGGACCGGGACAGGGGGCAGACACTGAAGCTTTCTTT.

V and J are TRBV11-2 and TRBJ2-7, with TRBD1 as a possible D gene (6 bases). The CDR3 has 12 residues. Germline-derived CDR1 and CDR2 are SGHAT and FQNNGV. Trimming removed 0 bases from V and 7 bases from J, with 7 bases in between. The CDR3 loop reads CASSLEGGEQYF. DNA for the CDR3: TGTGCCAGCAGCTTAGAAGGGGGTGAGCAGTACTTC.

This chain joins TRBV27 and TRBJ2-1, with TRBD1 as a possible D gene (6 bases). CDR3 size: 14 residues. V lost 2 bases and J 7 bases, leaving 12 bases between the germline ends. Germline CDR1 is MNHEY and CDR2 is SMNVEV (reference sequence). CDR3 sequence (DNA): TGTGCCAGCAGTTTAGGGACACCCCCGAATGAGCAGTTCTTC. This translates into CASSLGTPPNEQFF.

V is TRBV6-1 and J is TRBJ1-5; D perhaps matches TRBD1 (5 bases). Between the trimmed V and J ends, which lost 8 bases and 6 bases, there was a span of 14 bases. CDR1 MNHNS and CDR2 SASEGT come from the germline V gene. This CDR3 has 13 amino acids. The CDR3 loop is CASGSRETQPQHF. The DNA of the CDR3 is TGTGCCAGCGGTTCCAGGGAAACTCAGCCCCAGCATTTT.

V usage is TRBV7-9 and J usage is TRBJ1-5, with 8 bases matching TRBD1. CDR3 length: 14 amino acids. V gave up 5 bases and J gave up 6 bases; unmatched junction bases: 6. Germline V gives CDR1 SEHNR, CDR2 FQNEAQ (reference sequence). The CDR3 region is CASSAQGASQPQHF. The CDR3 DNA reads TGTGCCAGCAGCGCCCAGGGGGCTAGTCAGCCCCAGCATTTT.

The chain employs TRBV2 and TRBJ1-2, with D tentatively TRBD1 (6 bases). Trimming shortened V by 7 bases and J by 2 bases, and 11 bases separated the two germline ends. The length of the CDR3 is 13 residues. CDR1 and CDR2 from the germline V gene are SNHLY and FYNNEI. CDR3 sequence: CASKDGQNYGYTF. CDR3 nucleotide sequence: TGTGCCAGCAAGGACGGACAGAACTATGGCTACACCTTC. Full variable domain (missing parts from reference TRBV2 and TRBJ1-2): EPEVTQTPSHQVTQMGQEVILRCVPISNHLYFYWYRQILGQKVEFLVSFYNNEISEKSEIFDDQFSVERPDGSNFTLKIRSTKLEDSAMYFCASKDGQNYGYTFGSGTRLTVV.

The V call is TRBV9, the J call TRBJ1-5; no firm D call. CDR3 length equals 15 residues. Germline assignment: CDR1 SGDLS and CDR2 YYNGEE. The V and J ends lost 0 bases and 3 bases respectively, with 10 bases between them. CDR3 DNA sequence: TGTGCCAGCAGCGTAGAAGGAGGGCCCAATCAGCCCCAGCATTTT. Translation: CASSVEGGPNQPQHF. Filled out from reference TRBV9 and TRBJ1-5, the complete variable domain reads DSGVTQTPKHLITATGQRVTLRCSPRSGDLSVYWYQQSLDQGLQFLIQYYNGEERAKGNILERFSAQQFPDLHSELNLSSLELGDSALYFCASSVEGGPNQPQHFGDGTRLSIL.